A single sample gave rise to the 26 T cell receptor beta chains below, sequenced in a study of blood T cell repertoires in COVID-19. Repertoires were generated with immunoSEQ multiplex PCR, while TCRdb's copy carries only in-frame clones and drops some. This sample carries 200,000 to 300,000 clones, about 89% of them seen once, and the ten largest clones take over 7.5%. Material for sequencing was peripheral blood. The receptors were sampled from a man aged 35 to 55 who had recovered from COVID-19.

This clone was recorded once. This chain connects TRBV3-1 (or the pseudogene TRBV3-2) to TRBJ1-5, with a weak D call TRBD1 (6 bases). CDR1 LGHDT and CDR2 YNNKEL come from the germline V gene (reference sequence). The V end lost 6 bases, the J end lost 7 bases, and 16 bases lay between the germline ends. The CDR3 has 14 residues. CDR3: CASRQSGEGQPQHF. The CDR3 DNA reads TGTGCCAGCAGGCAATCAGGGGAGGGCCAGCCCCAGCATTTT.

This CDR3 reads CASSLDVRAGGGNVQYF. DNA of the CDR3: TGTGCCAGCAGTTTAGATGTCAGGGCGGGAGGAGGTAACGTGCAGTACTTC. J is TRBJ2-7 and V is TRBV27, with 8 bases fitting TRBD2. Germline loops: CDR1 MNHEY, CDR2 SMNVEV (reference sequence). This CDR3 comprises 17 residues. V lost 2 bases and J lost 9; bases outside the gene matches: 18.

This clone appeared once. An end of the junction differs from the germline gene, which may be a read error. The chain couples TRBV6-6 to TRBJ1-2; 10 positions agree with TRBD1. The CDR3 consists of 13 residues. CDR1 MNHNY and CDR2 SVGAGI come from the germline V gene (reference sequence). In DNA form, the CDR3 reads TGTGCCAGCAGTATAGCCGGGACAGGGGCCCATCACTTC. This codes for CASSIAGTGAHHF.

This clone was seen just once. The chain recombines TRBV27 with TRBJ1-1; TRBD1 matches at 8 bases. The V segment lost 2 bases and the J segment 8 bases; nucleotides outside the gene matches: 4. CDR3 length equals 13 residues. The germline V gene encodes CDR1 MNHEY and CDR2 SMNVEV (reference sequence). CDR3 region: CASSLRTGREAFF. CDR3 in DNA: TGTGCCAGCAGTTTAAGGACAGGGCGGGAAGCTTTCTTT.

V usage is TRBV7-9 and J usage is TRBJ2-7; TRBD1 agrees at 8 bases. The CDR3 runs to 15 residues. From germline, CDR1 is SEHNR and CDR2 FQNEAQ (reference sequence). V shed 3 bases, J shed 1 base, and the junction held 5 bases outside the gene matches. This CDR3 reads CASSFGQGTSYEQYF. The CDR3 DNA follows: TGTGCCAGCAGCTTCGGACAGGGAACTTCCTACGAGCAGTACTTC.

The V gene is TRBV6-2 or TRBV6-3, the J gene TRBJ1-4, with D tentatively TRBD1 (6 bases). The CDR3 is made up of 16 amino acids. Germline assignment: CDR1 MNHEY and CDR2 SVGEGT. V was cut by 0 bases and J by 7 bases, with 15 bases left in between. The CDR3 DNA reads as TGTGCCAGCAGTTACTCGACTTCTGGGGGCACTGAAAAACTGTTTTTT. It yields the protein CASSYSTSGGTEKLFF.

CDR3 sequence: CASSPSAAGDYGYTF. CDR3 nucleotides: TGTGCCAGCAGCCCTTCGGCAGCCGGGGACTATGGCTACACCTTC. This chain connects TRBV5-4 to TRBJ1-2; D not resolved. Germline V lookup: CDR1 SGHNT, CDR2 YYREEE (reference sequence). V was trimmed by 4 bases and J by 3 bases, leaving 16 bases between them. CDR3 size: 15 residues.

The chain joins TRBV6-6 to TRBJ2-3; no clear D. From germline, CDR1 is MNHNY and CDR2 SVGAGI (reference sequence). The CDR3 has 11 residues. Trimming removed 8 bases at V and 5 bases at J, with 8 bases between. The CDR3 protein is CASERRDTQYF. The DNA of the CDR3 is TGTGCCAGCGAGAGGCGAGATACGCAGTATTTT.

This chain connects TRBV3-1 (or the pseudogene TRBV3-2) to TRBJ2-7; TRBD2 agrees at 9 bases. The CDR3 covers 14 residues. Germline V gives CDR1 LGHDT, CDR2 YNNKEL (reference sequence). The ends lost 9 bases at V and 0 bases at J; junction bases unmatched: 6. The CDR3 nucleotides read TGTGCCAGTACCGCGGGAGGGTCCTCCTACGAGCAGTACTTC. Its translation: CASTAGGSSYEQYF.

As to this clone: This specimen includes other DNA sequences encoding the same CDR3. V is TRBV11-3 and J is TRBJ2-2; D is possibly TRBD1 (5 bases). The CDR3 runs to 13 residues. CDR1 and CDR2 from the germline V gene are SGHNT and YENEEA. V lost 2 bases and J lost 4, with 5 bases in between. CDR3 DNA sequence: TGTGCCAGCAGCTTAACAGGCACCGGGGAGCTGTTTTTT. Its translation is CASSLTGTGELFF.

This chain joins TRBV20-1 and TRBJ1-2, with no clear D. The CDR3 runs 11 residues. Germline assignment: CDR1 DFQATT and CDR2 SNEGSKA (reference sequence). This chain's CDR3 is CSADKYYGYTF. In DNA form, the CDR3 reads TGCAGCGCCGACAAATACTATGGCTACACCTTC.

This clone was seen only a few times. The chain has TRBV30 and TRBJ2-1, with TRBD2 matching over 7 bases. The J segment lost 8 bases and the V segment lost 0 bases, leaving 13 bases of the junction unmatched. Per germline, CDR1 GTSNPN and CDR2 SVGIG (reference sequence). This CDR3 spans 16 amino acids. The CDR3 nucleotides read TGTGCCTGGAGTGTAGGTCAGGGAGGGAATTCGGATGAGCAGTTCTTC. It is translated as CAWSVGQGGNSDEQFF.

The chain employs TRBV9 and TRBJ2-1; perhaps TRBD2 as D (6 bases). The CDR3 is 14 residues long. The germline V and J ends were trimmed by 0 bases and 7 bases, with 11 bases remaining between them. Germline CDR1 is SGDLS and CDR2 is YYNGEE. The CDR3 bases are TGTGCCAGCAGCGTAGGTGTTAGCGGTAATGAGCAGTTCTTC. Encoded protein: CASSVGVSGNEQFF.

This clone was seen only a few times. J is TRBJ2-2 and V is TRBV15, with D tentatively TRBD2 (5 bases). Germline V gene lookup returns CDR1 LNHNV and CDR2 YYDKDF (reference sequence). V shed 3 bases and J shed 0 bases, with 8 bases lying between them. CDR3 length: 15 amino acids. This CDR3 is CATSSRGSNTGELFF. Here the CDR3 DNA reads TGTGCCACCAGCAGTCGCGGGTCGAACACCGGGGAGCTGTTTTTT.

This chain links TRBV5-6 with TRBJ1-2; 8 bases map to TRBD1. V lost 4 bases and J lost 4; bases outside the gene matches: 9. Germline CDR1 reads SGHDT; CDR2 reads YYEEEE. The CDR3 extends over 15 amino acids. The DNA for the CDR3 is TGTGCCAGCAGCAACCGGGACAGGTGGTTCTATGGCTACACCTTC. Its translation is CASSNRDRWFYGYTF.

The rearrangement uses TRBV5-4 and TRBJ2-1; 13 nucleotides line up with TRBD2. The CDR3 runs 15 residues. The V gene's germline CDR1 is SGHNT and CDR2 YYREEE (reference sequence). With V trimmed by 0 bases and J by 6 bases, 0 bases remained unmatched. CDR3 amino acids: CASSLGTSGSNEQFF. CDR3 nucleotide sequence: TGTGCCAGCAGCTTGGGGACTAGCGGGAGCAATGAGCAGTTCTTC.

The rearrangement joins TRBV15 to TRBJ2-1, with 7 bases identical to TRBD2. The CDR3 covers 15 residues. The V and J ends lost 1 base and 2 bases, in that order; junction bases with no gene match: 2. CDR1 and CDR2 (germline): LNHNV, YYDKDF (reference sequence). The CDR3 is CATSRGGRAYNEQFF. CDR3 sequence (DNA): TGTGCCACCAGCAGAGGAGGGAGGGCCTACAATGAGCAGTTCTTC.

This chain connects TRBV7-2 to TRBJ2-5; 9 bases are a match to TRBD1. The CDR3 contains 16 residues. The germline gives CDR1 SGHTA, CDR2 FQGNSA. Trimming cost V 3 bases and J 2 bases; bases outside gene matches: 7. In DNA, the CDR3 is TGTGCCAGCAGCTTGAGGCCGGGACAGGGACAAGAGACCCAGTACTTC. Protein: CASSLRPGQGQETQYF.

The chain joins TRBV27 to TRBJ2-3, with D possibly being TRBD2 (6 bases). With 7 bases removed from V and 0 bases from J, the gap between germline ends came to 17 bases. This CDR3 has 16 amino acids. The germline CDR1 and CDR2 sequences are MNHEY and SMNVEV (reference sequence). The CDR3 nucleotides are TGTGCCAGCACACGAGGGCGGGGCGGGAGCACAGATACGCAGTATTTT. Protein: CASTRGRGGSTDTQYF.

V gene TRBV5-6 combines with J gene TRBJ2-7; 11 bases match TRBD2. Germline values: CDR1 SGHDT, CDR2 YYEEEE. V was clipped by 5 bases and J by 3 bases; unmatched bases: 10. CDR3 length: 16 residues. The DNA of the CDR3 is TGTGCCAGCAGGTATAGCGGGAGGGCCCTCTTCTACGAGCAGTACTTC. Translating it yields CASRYSGRALFYEQYF.

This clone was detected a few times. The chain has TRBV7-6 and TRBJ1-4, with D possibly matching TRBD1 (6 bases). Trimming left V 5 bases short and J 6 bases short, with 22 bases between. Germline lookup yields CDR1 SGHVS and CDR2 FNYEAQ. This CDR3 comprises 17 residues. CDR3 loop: CASSRIRAQGGDEKLFF. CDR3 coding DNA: TGTGCCAGCAGCCGTATTAGAGCACAGGGTGGGGATGAAAAACTGTTTTTT.

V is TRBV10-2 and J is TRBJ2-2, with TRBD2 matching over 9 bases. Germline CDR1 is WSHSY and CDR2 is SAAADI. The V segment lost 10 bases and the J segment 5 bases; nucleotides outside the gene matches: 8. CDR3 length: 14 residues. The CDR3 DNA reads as TGCGCCACCCTGCGGGGGGGGCGAACCGGGGAGCTGTTTTTT. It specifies CATLRGGRTGELFF.

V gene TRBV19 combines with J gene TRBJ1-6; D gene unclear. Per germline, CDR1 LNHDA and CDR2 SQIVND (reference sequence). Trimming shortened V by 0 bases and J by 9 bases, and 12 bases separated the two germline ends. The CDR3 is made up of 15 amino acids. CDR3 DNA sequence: TGTGCCAGTAGTATAGAGGCGCTAAGAGGTTCACCCCTCCACTTT. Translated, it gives CASSIEALRGSPLHF. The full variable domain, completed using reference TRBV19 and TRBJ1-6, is DGGITQSPKYLFRKEGQNVTLSCEQNLNHDAMYWYRQDPGQGLRLIYYSQIVNDFQKGDIAEGYSVSREKKESFPLTVTSAQKNPTAFYLCASSIEALRGSPLHFGNGTRLTVT.

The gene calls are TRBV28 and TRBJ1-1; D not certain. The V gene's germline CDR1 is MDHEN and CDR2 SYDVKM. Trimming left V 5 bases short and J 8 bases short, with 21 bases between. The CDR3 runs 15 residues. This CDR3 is CASSPSNGPLAEAFF. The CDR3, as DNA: TGTGCCAGCAGTCCCAGCAACGGCCCACTAGCGGAAGCTTTCTTT.

CDR3 in amino acids: CASSLRQGALGQPQHF. The CDR3 DNA reads as TGTGCCAGCAGTTTAAGGCAGGGGGCATTGGGTCAGCCCCAGCATTTT. V gene TRBV27 combines with J gene TRBJ1-5; TRBD1 matches 8 bases. CDR1 is MNHEY and CDR2 is SMNVEV in the germline V gene (reference sequence). V shed 2 bases, J shed 6 bases, and the junction held 9 bases outside the gene matches. The length of the CDR3 is 16 residues.

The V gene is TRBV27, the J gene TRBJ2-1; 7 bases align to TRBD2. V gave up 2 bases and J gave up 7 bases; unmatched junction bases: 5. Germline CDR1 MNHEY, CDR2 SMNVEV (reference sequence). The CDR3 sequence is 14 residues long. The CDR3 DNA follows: TGTGCCAGCAGTTTAATCGTCGGGGGGAATGAGCAGTTCTTC. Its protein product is CASSLIVGGNEQFF.